This record concerns one T cell receptor beta chain sequence. V gave up 8 bases and J gave up 5 bases, with 10 bases separating them. Germline values: CDR1 SGHTA, CDR2 FQGNSA. The CDR3 length is 11 residues. PCR primers comprised 60 Vbeta and 13 Jbeta primers. The data were produced by immunoSEQ multiplex PCR, yet TCRdb's version contains in-frame clones alone and is incomplete. The sample consists of approximately 160,000 clones, less than 85% of them appearing once. These data are taken from a study of cytomegalovirus exposure and HLA in healthy donors. Study information: Earlier sequencing of 150 million to 200 million T cells yielded 100 million to 140 million unique TCR beta sequences.

Sequenced input: PBMCs. This clonotype was obtained from a young man in good health and CMV-seronegative. The rearrangement joins TRBV7-2 to TRBJ2-7, with a possible D match to TRBD1 (7 bases). The CDR3 reads CASQGGDEQYF. The CDR3 DNA follows: TGTGCCAGCCAGGGGGGCGACGAGCAGTACTTC.